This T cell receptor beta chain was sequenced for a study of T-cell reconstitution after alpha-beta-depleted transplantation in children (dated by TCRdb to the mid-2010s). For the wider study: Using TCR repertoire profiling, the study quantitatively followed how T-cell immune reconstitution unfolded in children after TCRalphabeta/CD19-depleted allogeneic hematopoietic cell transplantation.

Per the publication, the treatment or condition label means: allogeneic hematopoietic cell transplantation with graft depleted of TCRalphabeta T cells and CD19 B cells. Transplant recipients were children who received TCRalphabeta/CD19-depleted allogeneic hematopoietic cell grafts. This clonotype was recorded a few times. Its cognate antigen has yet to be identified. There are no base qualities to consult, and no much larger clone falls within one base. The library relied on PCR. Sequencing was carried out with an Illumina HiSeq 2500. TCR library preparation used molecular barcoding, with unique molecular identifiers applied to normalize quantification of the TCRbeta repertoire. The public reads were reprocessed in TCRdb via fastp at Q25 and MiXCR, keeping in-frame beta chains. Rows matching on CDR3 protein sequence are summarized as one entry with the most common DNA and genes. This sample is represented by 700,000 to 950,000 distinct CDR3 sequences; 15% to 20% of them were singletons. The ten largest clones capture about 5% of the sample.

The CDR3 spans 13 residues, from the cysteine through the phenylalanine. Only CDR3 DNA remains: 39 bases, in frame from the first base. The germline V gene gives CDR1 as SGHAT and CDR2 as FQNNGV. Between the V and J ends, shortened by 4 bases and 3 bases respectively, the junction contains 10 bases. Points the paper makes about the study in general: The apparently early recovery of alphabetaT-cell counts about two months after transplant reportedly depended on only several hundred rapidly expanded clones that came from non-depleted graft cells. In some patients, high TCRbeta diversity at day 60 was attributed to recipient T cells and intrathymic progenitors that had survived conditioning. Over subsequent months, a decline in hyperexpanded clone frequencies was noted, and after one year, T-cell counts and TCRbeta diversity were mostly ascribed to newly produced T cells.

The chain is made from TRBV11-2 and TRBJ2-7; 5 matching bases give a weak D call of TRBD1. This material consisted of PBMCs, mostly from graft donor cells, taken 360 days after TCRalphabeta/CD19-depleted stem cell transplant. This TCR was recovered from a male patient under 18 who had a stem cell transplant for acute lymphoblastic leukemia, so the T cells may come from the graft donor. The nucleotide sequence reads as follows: TGTGCCAGCAGCTCAGCAGGGTACTACGAGCAGTACTTC. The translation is CASSSAGYYEQYF.